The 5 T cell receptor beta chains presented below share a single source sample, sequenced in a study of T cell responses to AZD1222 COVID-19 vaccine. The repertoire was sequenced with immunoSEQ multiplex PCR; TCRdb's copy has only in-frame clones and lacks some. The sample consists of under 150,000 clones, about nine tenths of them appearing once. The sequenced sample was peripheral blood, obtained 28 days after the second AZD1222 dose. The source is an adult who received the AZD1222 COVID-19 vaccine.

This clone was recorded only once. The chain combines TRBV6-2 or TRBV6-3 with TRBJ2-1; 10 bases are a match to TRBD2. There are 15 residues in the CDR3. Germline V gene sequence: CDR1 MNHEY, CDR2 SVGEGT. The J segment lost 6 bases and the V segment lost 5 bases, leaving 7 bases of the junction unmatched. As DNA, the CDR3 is TGTGCCAGCAGTACGACTAGCGGGCACCCCAATGAGCAGTTCTTC. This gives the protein CASSTTSGHPNEQFF.

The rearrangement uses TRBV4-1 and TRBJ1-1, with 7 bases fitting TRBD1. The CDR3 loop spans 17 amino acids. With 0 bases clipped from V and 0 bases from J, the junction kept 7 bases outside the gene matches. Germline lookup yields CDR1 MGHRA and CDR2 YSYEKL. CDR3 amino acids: CASSQEGGGMVNTEAFF. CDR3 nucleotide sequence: TGCGCCAGCAGCCAAGAAGGAGGGGGCATGGTGAACACTGAAGCTTTCTTT.

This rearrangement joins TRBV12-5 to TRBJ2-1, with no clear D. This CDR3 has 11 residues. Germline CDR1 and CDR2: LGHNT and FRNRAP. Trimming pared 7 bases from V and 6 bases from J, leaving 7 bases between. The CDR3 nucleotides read TGTGCTAGTGCAGTTGGCAATGAGCAGTTCTTC. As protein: CASAVGNEQFF.

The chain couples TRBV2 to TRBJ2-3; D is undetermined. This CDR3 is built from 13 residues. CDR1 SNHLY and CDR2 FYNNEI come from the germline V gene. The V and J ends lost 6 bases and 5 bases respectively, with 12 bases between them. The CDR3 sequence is CASRRDVQDTQYF. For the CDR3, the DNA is TGTGCCAGCAGAAGGGATGTTCAAGATACGCAGTATTTT.

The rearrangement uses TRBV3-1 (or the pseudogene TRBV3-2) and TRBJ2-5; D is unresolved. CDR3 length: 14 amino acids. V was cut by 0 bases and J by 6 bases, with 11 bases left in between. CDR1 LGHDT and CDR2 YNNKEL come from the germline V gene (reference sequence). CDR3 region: CASSQDPGLQTQYF. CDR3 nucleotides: TGTGCCAGCAGCCAAGATCCTGGGTTGCAGACCCAGTACTTC.